The 5 T cell receptor beta chains reported below all come from one sample, sequenced in a study of Graves' ophthalmopathy and Graves' hyperthyroidism. Amplified material comprised TCR beta CDR3 regions derived from RNA transcripts. After a first-round RT-PCR with HTBI primers, a second-round multiplex PCR was run. TCRdb re-called the multiplex PCR reads through MiXCR, storing one row per CDR3 protein. The sample holds about 420,000 distinct CDR3 sequences, around a fifth seen once. The sequenced material came from peripheral blood. The receptors here all came from a woman aged 18-35 years with stable Graves' hyperthyroidism.

This clonotype was picked up many times. The chain has TRBV6-5 and TRBJ2-7, with a tentative D call TRBD1 (6 bases). Germline V gene sequence: CDR1 MNHEY, CDR2 SVGAGI. V was shortened by 7 bases and J by 0 bases, with 19 bases between the two germline ends. CDR3 size: 16 residues. CDR3 sequence reads: CASTMKGERTSYEQYF. The DNA for the CDR3 is TGTGCCAGCACTATGAAGGGGGAACGGACCTCCTACGAGCAGTACTTC.

This clonotype appeared many times. CDR3 loop: CASSLRTGGSSYEQYF. The CDR3 coding sequence is TGTGCCAGCAGTTTAAGGACAGGGGGAAGCTCCTACGAGCAGTACTTC. This chain links TRBV6-5 with TRBJ2-7; 10 bases align to TRBD1. CDR3 length: 16 residues. Unmatched junction bases numbered 6, after V lost 4 bases and J lost 0 bases. Germline V gene lookup returns CDR1 MNHEY and CDR2 SVGAGI.

Ten or more counts support this clonotype. This chain connects TRBV5-5 to TRBJ1-1, with D hard to call. The CDR3 has 14 amino acids. Germline V gene lookup returns CDR1 SGHKS and CDR2 YYEKEE (reference sequence). Trimming removed 0 bases at V and 3 bases at J, with 9 bases between. CDR3 loop: CASSLEGRYTEAFF. DNA for the CDR3: TGTGCCAGCAGCTTGGAAGGGAGGTACACTGAAGCTTTCTTT. Based on the CDR3 plus reference TRBV5-5 and TRBJ1-1, the full variable domain is DAGVTQSPTHLIKTRGQQVTLRCSPISGHKSVSWYQQVLGQGPQFIFQYYEKEERGRGNFPDRFSARQFPNYSSELNVNALLLGDSALYLCASSLEGRYTEAFFGQGTRLTVV.

Comment on this clonotype: No conserved phenylalanine or tryptophan is present at the end of the CDR3, so a read error is the likely explanation. The chain links TRBV6-1 to TRBJ1-2, with D tentatively TRBD1 (5 bases). Per the germline V gene, CDR1 is MNHNS and CDR2 is SASEGT. V lost 6 bases and J lost 5, with 13 bases in between. This CDR3 contains 13 residues. DNA for the CDR3: TGTGCCAGCAGGAAGACAGTGAAGTATGGCTACACCTAC. As protein: CASRKTVKYGYTY.

V usage is TRBV28 and J usage is TRBJ1-1; the D gene is possibly TRBD1 (6 bases). This CDR3 spans 16 amino acids. The germline CDR1 and CDR2 sequences are MDHEN and SYDVKM. Trimming removed 6 bases at V and 3 bases at J, with 20 bases between. The CDR3 spells CASRPSMRGPYTEAFF. CDR3 nucleotide sequence: TGTGCCAGCAGGCCGTCCATGCGGGGGCCTTACACTGAAGCTTTCTTT.